The 3 T cell receptor beta chains below were found in one sample sequenced in a study of CXCR3-negative and CXCR3-positive naive CD8 T cells. Broader study findings: CXCR3-expressing naive cells carried TRB CDR3s more hydrophobic than those of CXCR3-negative naive cells.

Their target antigens are unknown. The authors prepared UMI-labeled TRB cDNA libraries by 5' RACE. TCRdb processed the 5' RACE reads again and assigns one entry to each CDR3 protein, with no DNA. The data include about 98,000 distinct CDR3 sequences; the top ten clones carry about 1.1%. The source material was naive CXCR3+ CD8+ T cells from blood. Subset in this sample: CD45RO-CCR7+CD27+CD95- naive CD8+ T cells expressing CXCR3 (TNR3+). The receptors shown here come from a human donor in good health. Some clones in this sample may be carry-over from other donors' samples.

J is TRBJ2-3 and V is TRBV12-3 or TRBV12-4; without DNA, the TCRdb call of TRBD1 cannot be checked. The length of the CDR3 is 15 residues. The chain's CDR3 is CASRTGVGVPDTQYF.

The chain employs TRBV28 and TRBJ2-2. Germline CDR1 MDHEN, CDR2 SYDVKM. The CDR3 runs 12 residues. This CDR3 is CASSYWNGELFF.

The J gene is TRBJ2-3, the V gene TRBV7-9. CDR3 length: 11 amino acids. CDR1 SEHNR and CDR2 FQNEAQ come from the germline V gene (reference sequence). CDR3 in amino acids: CASTSTDTQYF.